This T cell receptor beta chain is drawn from a study of T cell repertoires in cytomegalovirus infection. Study-level background: Indicated by public TCR beta signatures were CMV infection and matching HLA type. General observations from the study: CMV-specific HLA-C-restricted TCR beta clonotypes dominated the ex vivo response.

The sample holds a few counts of this clonotype. Its antigen is currently unknown. TCRdb processed the reads anew with MiXCR; each CDR3 protein has one entry. The profile shows 550,000 to 850,000 distinct CDR3 sequences, about 30% of them singletons. The CDR3 spans 16 residues. Germline V gene sequence: CDR1 MNHNS, CDR2 SASEGT. V shed 7 bases, J shed 8 bases, and the junction held 16 bases outside the gene matches. The TCR was taken from a human donor in good health (CMV status not recorded). Some clones in this sample may be carry-over from other donors' samples. The chain couples TRBV6-1 to TRBJ2-1; 8 bases agree with TRBD2. Sequences were derived from cultured PBMCs, sampled from culture after CMV antigen stimulation. This CDR3 is CASMTRRGGPGDEQFF. The CDR3 coding sequence is TGTGCCAGCATGACCAGGCGCGGGGGGCCCGGGGATGAGCAGTTCTTC.